This T cell receptor beta chain comes out of a study of cytomegalovirus exposure and HLA in healthy donors. Clones were sequenced by immunoSEQ multiplex PCR, and TCRdb holds only the in-frame ones, with some missing. The sample includes about 160,000 clones, approximately 86% of them seen just once. Germline CDR1 is MNHEY and CDR2 is SVGAGI. Unmatched junction bases numbered 10, after V lost 6 bases and J lost 6 bases. The CDR3 is 14 residues long. This chain uses TRBV6-5 with TRBJ1-2, with TRBD1 identical over 7 bases. The TCR sequence derives from a man aged 30-40 years in good health and CMV-seropositive. The sample comprised PBMCs. CDR3 DNA: TGTGCCAGCAGAATAGTGAAGGGGGCCAATGGCTACACCTTC. Protein: CASRIVKGANGYTF.